The 25 T cell receptor beta chains in this list originate from one sample, sequenced in a study of T cell changes during pregnancy in multiple sclerosis. Method: immunoSEQ multiplex PCR; TCRdb's copy keeps in-frame clones and lacks some. Of about 40,000 clones in the sample, 85% to 95% were seen once. The starting material was CD4+ T cells from peripheral blood mononuclear cells, obtained before pregnancy. The receptor set was obtained from a female donor with multiple sclerosis, enrolled in a pregnancy study.

V is TRBV19 and J is TRBJ2-1, with TRBD1 identical over 10 bases. The J segment lost 10 bases and the V segment lost 3 bases, leaving 9 bases of the junction unmatched. Germline V CDR1 and CDR2: LNHDA, SQIVND (reference sequence). This CDR3 contains 15 residues. The CDR3: CASSIGDRGFEEQFF. For the CDR3, the DNA is TGTGCCAGTAGTATTGGGGACAGGGGATTCGAGGAGCAGTTCTTC.

The gene calls are TRBV14 and TRBJ2-1; D gene ambiguous. Trimming left V 4 bases short and J 3 bases short, with 4 bases between. The CDR3 length is 12 residues. The germline gives CDR1 SGHDN, CDR2 FVKESK. The CDR3 DNA is TGTGCCAGCAGCCGGAGCTACAATGAGCAGTTCTTC. It codes for CASSRSYNEQFF.

V is TRBV10-3 and J is TRBJ2-7; possibly TRBD2 for D (7 bases). The CDR3 is 15 residues long. Germline assignment: CDR1 ENHRY and CDR2 SYGVKD. V was shortened by 3 bases and J by 4 bases, with 16 bases between the two germline ends. Here the CDR3 reads CAISEGGGSLYEQYF. Written as DNA, the CDR3 is TGTGCCATCAGTGAAGGGGGGGGCTCTCTGTACGAGCAGTACTTC.

This chain connects TRBV7-8 to TRBJ1-1; D unresolved. The CDR3 has 15 residues. The germline V gene encodes CDR1 SGHVS and CDR2 FQNEAQ. V lost 5 bases and J 1 base, leaving 14 bases between the germline ends. The CDR3 spells CASSDRPGENTEAFF. The CDR3 DNA reads as TGTGCCAGCAGCGACCGGCCGGGAGAGAACACTGAAGCTTTCTTT.

Written as DNA, the CDR3 is TGTGCCAGCAGCCGGACTAGCGGGAACAGTAATGAGCAGTTCTTC. Translation: CASSRTSGNSNEQFF. The chain uses TRBV7-2 and TRBJ2-1, with TRBD2 matching 12 bases. V lost 5 bases, J lost 7 bases, and 6 bases stayed unmatched. CDR3 size: 15 residues. Germline V gene data show CDR1 as SGHTA and CDR2 as FQGNSA.

The chain combines TRBV28 with TRBJ2-2, with 8 bases lining up with TRBD2. Germline assignment: CDR1 MDHEN and CDR2 SYDVKM. V lost 6 bases, J lost 4 bases, and 10 bases stayed unmatched. This CDR3 region has 16 residues. The CDR3 coding sequence is TGTGCCAGCAGCACCACCATACTAGCGGCCACCGGGGAGCTGTTTTTT. Protein product: CASSTTILAATGELFF. The variable domain in full, with the rest retrieved from reference TRBV28 and TRBJ2-2, is DVKVTQSSRYLVKRTGEKVFLECVQDMDHENMFWYRQDPGLGLRLIYFSYDVKMKEKGDIPEGYSVSREKKERFSLILESASTNQTSMYLCASSTTILAATGELFFGEGSRLTVL.

This chain links TRBV2 with TRBJ2-2; D might be TRBD1 (6 bases). This CDR3 region has 15 residues. Germline CDR1 reads SNHLY; CDR2 reads FYNNEI. Trimming shortened V by 10 bases and J by 6 bases, and 21 bases separated the two germline ends. The CDR3 DNA sequence: TGTGCCATCGACCCTCAAGGGCACAGGGCCGGGGAGCTGTTTTTT. Its protein product is CAIDPQGHRAGELFF.

The CDR3 region is CASSQAPAAGGETQYF. In DNA form, the CDR3 reads TGCGCCAGCAGCCAAGCTCCGGCGGCGGGAGGTGAGACCCAGTACTTC. The chain has TRBV4-1 and TRBJ2-5; 8 positions agree with TRBD2. The CDR3 runs to 16 residues. V lost 1 base, J lost 5 bases, and 9 bases stayed unmatched. Germline V CDR1 and CDR2: MGHRA, YSYEKL.

The V and J genes are TRBV19 and TRBJ2-1; 8 bases align to TRBD2. The V segment lost 3 bases and the J segment 4 bases; nucleotides outside the gene matches: 5. CDR3 size: 15 residues. The germline gives CDR1 LNHDA, CDR2 SQIVND (reference sequence). Here the CDR3 reads CASSIATSVYNEQFF. In nucleotides, the CDR3 is TGTGCCAGTAGTATCGCGACTAGCGTTTACAATGAGCAGTTCTTC.

V is TRBV28 and J is TRBJ1-2; maybe TRBD1 (5 bases). Trimming stripped 6 bases from V and 8 bases from J, with 16 bases between. The germline V gene has CDR1 MDHEN and CDR2 SYDVKM. The CDR3 is made up of 13 amino acids. The CDR3 DNA reads TGTGCCAGCAGGCCTGGAGGGACGCAGGGCTACACCTTC. Its translation: CASRPGGTQGYTF.

The CDR3 protein is CASSKQQGANTVYEQYF. CDR3 nucleotides: TGTGCCAGCAGCAAACAACAGGGGGCGAATACCGTTTACGAGCAGTACTTC. The chain carries TRBV21-1 and TRBJ2-7; whether TRBD1, the table's D call, matches the DNA was not checked. TRBV21-1 counts as a pseudogene. The CDR3 runs to 17 residues.

V is TRBV6-6 and J is TRBJ2-2, with no clear D. V was shortened by 6 bases and J by 5 bases, with 13 bases between the two germline ends. The CDR3 is 14 residues long. Germline V gives CDR1 MNHNY, CDR2 SVGAGI (reference sequence). CDR3 loop: CASRPGVRTGELFF. The CDR3 coding sequence is TGTGCCAGCAGGCCCGGTGTGAGGACCGGGGAGCTGTTTTTT.

The gene calls are TRBV14 and TRBJ2-5; TRBD1 agrees at 11 bases. After removal of 2 bases from V and 6 bases from J, the junction contained 5 bases not matched to a gene. The length of the CDR3 is 15 residues. Germline V CDR1 and CDR2: SGHDN, FVKESK. This CDR3 reads CASSQRTGGWKTQYF. As DNA, the CDR3 is TGTGCCAGCAGCCAACGGACAGGGGGCTGGAAGACCCAGTACTTC.

The chain links TRBV15 to TRBJ2-7, with 7 bases fitting TRBD2. The CDR3 is 14 residues long. Per germline, CDR1 LNHNV and CDR2 YYDKDF (reference sequence). J gave up 7 bases and V 3 bases, and 9 bases lay outside the gene matches. The CDR3 reads CATSRGDYGGEQYF. CDR3 nucleotide sequence: TGTGCCACCAGCAGGGGGGACTACGGGGGAGAGCAGTACTTC.

About this clone itself: The identical CDR3 is also encoded by other nucleotide sequences in the sample. The V call is TRBV29-1, the J call TRBJ1-1, with D possibly TRBD1 on 6 matching bases. With 4 bases removed from V and 8 bases from J, the gap between germline ends came to 17 bases. CDR1 and CDR2 from the germline V gene are SQVTM and ANQGSEA. CDR3 length: 13 residues. CDR3 bases: TGCAGCGTTGTATCCAAACGACAGGCCGAAGCTTTCTTT. It is translated as CSVVSKRQAEAFF.

A note on this clone: This sample includes further DNA sequences coding for the same CDR3. V is TRBV6-1 and J is TRBJ2-2; D is perhaps TRBD1 (6 bases). The CDR3 is 14 residues long. Germline CDR1 reads MNHNS; CDR2 reads SASEGT. With 2 bases removed from V and 4 bases from J, the gap between germline ends came to 8 bases. The DNA of the CDR3 is TGTGCCAGCAGTGAACAGGGGCGCACCGGGGAGCTGTTTTTT. This encodes CASSEQGRTGELFF.

This sequence joins TRBV5-1 and TRBJ2-7; D ambiguous. Trimming took 0 bases from V and 3 from J, leaving 16 bases between them. CDR1 is SGHRS, CDR2 YFSETQ, per germline. The CDR3 is made up of 16 amino acids. CDR3 residues: CASSLAPGWKNYEQYF. DNA for the CDR3: TGCGCCAGCAGCTTGGCCCCAGGTTGGAAAAACTACGAGCAGTACTTC.

V usage is TRBV14 and J usage is TRBJ2-2, with no clear D. This CDR3 is built from 13 residues. The V end was cut by 3 bases, the J end by 7 bases, with 9 bases between. The germline V gene has CDR1 SGHDN and CDR2 FVKESK. CDR3 amino acids: CASSHFPGGELFF. CDR3 nucleotides: TGTGCCAGCAGCCACTTCCCCGGCGGGGAGCTGTTTTTT.

As to this clone: In the same sample, other DNA sequences code for this CDR3. This sequence joins TRBV6-6 and TRBJ2-1, with D perhaps TRBD1 (6 bases). V dropped 6 bases and J dropped 3 bases, with 9 bases sitting between them. The CDR3 totals 13 residues. In germline, CDR1 is MNHNY, CDR2 SVGAGI (reference sequence). CDR3 in amino acids: CASSLTGYNEQFF. As DNA, the CDR3 is TGTGCCAGCAGCCTGACAGGCTACAATGAGCAGTTCTTC.

This clone was observed a handful of times. The chain employs TRBV29-1 and TRBJ1-1; perhaps TRBD1 as D (6 bases). This CDR3 contains 12 residues. The germline V and J ends were trimmed by 5 bases and 4 bases, with 11 bases remaining between them. Germline V gene sequence: CDR1 SQVTM, CDR2 ANQGSEA. The DNA of the CDR3 is TGCAGCGTTACAGGGCGAGCCACTGAAGCTTTCTTT. Translation gives CSVTGRATEAFF. The whole variable domain, remainder taken from reference TRBV29-1 and TRBJ1-1, is SAVISQKPSRDICQRGTSLTIQCQVDSQVTMMFWYRQQPGQSLTLIATANQGSEATYESGFVIDKFPISRPNLTFSTLTVSNMSPEDSSIYLCSVTGRATEAFFGQGTRLTVV.

The chain uses TRBV7-8 and TRBJ2-1; possibly TRBD1 for D (7 bases). Germline V gives CDR1 SGHVS, CDR2 FQNEAQ. V dropped 3 bases and J dropped 3 bases, with 21 bases sitting between them. This CDR3 is built from 18 residues. The CDR3 sequence is CASSFPRRGQNNYNEQFF. The CDR3 DNA reads as TGTGCCAGCAGCTTCCCACGGAGGGGACAGAACAACTACAATGAGCAGTTCTTC.

The genes are TRBV27 and TRBJ2-2, with 9 bases aligning to TRBD2. The V segment lost 4 bases and the J segment 6 bases; nucleotides outside the gene matches: 3. The CDR3 covers 14 residues. CDR1 MNHEY and CDR2 SMNVEV come from the germline V gene (reference sequence). CDR3 amino acids: CASSSQRGAGELFF. In nucleotides, the CDR3 is TGTGCCAGCAGTTCTCAGCGGGGGGCCGGGGAGCTGTTTTTT.

The rearrangement uses TRBV6-1 and TRBJ2-1, with D possibly TRBD2 on 6 matching bases. Trimming cost V 7 bases and J 2 bases, with 15 bases left between them. The CDR3 spans 15 residues. Germline V gene sequence: CDR1 MNHNS, CDR2 SASEGT. The CDR3 protein is CASNPRGGTYNEQFF. The CDR3 DNA reads TGTGCCAGCAACCCTCGGGGCGGGACCTACAATGAGCAGTTCTTC.

This clone occurred once. In DNA form, the CDR3 reads TGTGCCAGCAGCCAGGCTGGAAATGAGCAGTTCTTC. Translating it yields CASSQAGNEQFF. The chain uses TRBV7-2 and TRBJ2-1; D uncertain. V was pared by 5 bases and J by 7 bases, with 9 bases between. The CDR3 totals 12 residues. In germline, CDR1 is SGHTA, CDR2 FQGNSA.

V gene TRBV27 combines with J gene TRBJ2-1; TRBD1 agrees at 10 bases. V gave up 5 bases and J gave up 6 bases; unmatched junction bases: 10. CDR1 MNHEY and CDR2 SMNVEV come from the germline V gene (reference sequence). This CDR3 is 16 amino acids long. The CDR3 bases are TGTGCCAGCAGTACAACCGGGACAGGGGTGGCCAATGAGCAGTTCTTC. Its protein product is CASSTTGTGVANEQFF.